Given below is one T cell receptor (beta chain) in context. In the original analysis: Reference gene primer amplification yielded estimated nucleated cell counts. Using immunoSEQ multiplex PCR, the repertoire was profiled, and TCRdb retains in-frame clones only, with some absent. The V and J calls and the clone size are those of that table, but D and trimming were determined from the DNA. The table lists under 200,000 clones, 85% to 90% of them singletons. CDR3 length equals 14 residues. The data were taken from a study of blood T cell repertoires in COVID-19. This receptor was obtained from a man aged 18 to 29 with active or convalescent COVID-19. The chain is built from TRBV21-1 and TRBJ2-1; the table's TRBD1 call for D was not verified on the DNA. TRBV21-1 is tagged as a pseudogene. The sample comprised peripheral blood. Here the CDR3 reads CASSPRDRVNEQFF. The CDR3 coding sequence is TGTGCCAGCAGCCCCCGGGACAGGGTCAATGAGCAGTTCTTC.